The next 31 T cell receptor beta chains were all read from a single sample in a study of graft-versus-host responses after intestinal transplantation. These receptors' targets are unknown. Clones were read by immunoSEQ multiplex PCR, and TCRdb kept only the in-frame ones, dropping some. The sample shows roughly 90,000 clones, approximately 90% of them seen only once. The starting material was unstimulated CD4+ T cells sorted from spleen or lymph node cells, obtained before transplant. The receptors derive from a human donor who was the organ donor for an intestinal transplant.

The chain couples TRBV25-1 to TRBJ1-2; D is possibly TRBD1 (5 bases). The V and J ends lost 7 bases and 4 bases respectively, with 13 bases between them. The germline V gene encodes CDR1 MGHDK and CDR2 SYGVNS. The CDR3 runs 13 residues. The CDR3 nucleotides read TGTGCCAGCAATTTTGCGGGGGGCTATGGCTACACCTTC. Amino acid sequence: CASNFAGGYGYTF.

This chain connects TRBV19 to TRBJ2-1; D gene uncertain. This CDR3 is 12 amino acids long. The V end lost 1 base, the J end lost 9 bases, and 7 bases lay between the germline ends. CDR1 is LNHDA and CDR2 is SQIVND in the germline V gene (reference sequence). CDR3 region: CASSIAESEQFF. CDR3 nucleotides: TGTGCCAGTAGTATAGCAGAAAGTGAGCAGTTCTTC. The variable domain in full, with the rest retrieved from reference TRBV19 and TRBJ2-1, is DGGITQSPKYLFRKEGQNVTLSCEQNLNHDAMYWYRQDPGQGLRLIYYSQIVNDFQKGDIAEGYSVSREKKESFPLTVTSAQKNPTAFYLCASSIAESEQFFGPGTRLTVL.

V is TRBV19 and J is TRBJ2-1; D gene unclear. The germline V gene has CDR1 LNHDA and CDR2 SQIVND (reference sequence). This CDR3 is 12 amino acids long. Trimming removed 5 bases at V and 5 bases at J, with 7 bases between. CDR3 DNA sequence: TGTGCCAGTAGTCCCCGGGACAATGAGCAGTTCTTC. Protein: CASSPRDNEQFF.

The V call is TRBV18, the J call TRBJ1-2; a possible D gene is TRBD1 (5 bases). The CDR3 consists of 18 residues. Trimming pared 3 bases from V and 1 base from J, leaving 21 bases between. Germline V CDR1 and CDR2: KGHSH, LQKENI. As DNA, the CDR3 is TGTGCCAGCTCACCGAACCAAGGGGTAGCCTCCTTTAACTATGGCTACACCTTC. Translation gives CASSPNQGVASFNYGYTF.

The V call is TRBV28, the J call TRBJ1-1, with TRBD1 identical over 7 bases. CDR1 and CDR2 from the germline V gene are MDHEN and SYDVKM. The length of the CDR3 is 17 residues. Trimming at V came to 3 bases and at J to 0 bases, leaving 10 bases not matched to a gene. Here the CDR3 reads CASSFRGTGTVNTEAFF. The DNA for the CDR3 is TGTGCCAGCAGTTTTCGGGGGACCGGGACAGTGAACACTGAAGCTTTCTTT.

V gene TRBV7-9 combines with J gene TRBJ2-4, with 7 bases fitting TRBD1. V trimming: 1 base; J trimming: 6 bases; junction bases outside the gene matches: 0. The germline V gene has CDR1 SEHNR and CDR2 FQNEAQ (reference sequence). This CDR3 comprises 13 residues. In DNA, the CDR3 is TGTGCCAGCAGCTTAGGACAGGGAAACATTCAGTACTTC. Translation gives CASSLGQGNIQYF.

In this sample, this clone turned up once. The chain couples TRBV6-5 to TRBJ2-7; 9 positions agree with TRBD2. J lost 7 bases, V lost 0 bases, and 7 bases had no gene match. Germline CDR1 is MNHEY and CDR2 is SVGAGI. The CDR3 is made up of 15 amino acids. This CDR3 is CASSYSDSGRSEQYF. CDR3 sequence (DNA): TGTGCCAGCAGTTACTCGGATAGCGGGAGATCGGAGCAGTACTTC.

V usage is TRBV29-1 and J usage is TRBJ1-2; tentative D call: TRBD1 (6 bases). Germline V lookup: CDR1 SQVTM, CDR2 ANQGSEA. V lost 7 bases, J lost 8 bases, and 17 bases lay in between. This CDR3 is built from 12 residues. The CDR3 DNA sequence: TGCAGCGGACAGCGGGGGGCGTTCGGCTACACCTTC. Translated, it gives CSGQRGAFGYTF.

The rearrangement uses TRBV6-5 and TRBJ2-5, with TRBD2 identical over 8 bases. V was pared by 0 bases and J by 5 bases, with 2 bases of the junction left unmatched. Germline V gene sequence: CDR1 MNHEY, CDR2 SVGAGI. The CDR3 has 14 residues. In nucleotides, the CDR3 is TGTGCCAGCAGTTACTCCGGGGGGGCGGAGACCCAGTACTTC. Its protein is CASSYSGGAETQYF.

This chain connects TRBV2 to TRBJ1-4, with unresolved D. The V gene lost 7 bases and the J gene lost 10 bases, with 25 bases spanning the gap. Germline CDR1 and CDR2: SNHLY and FYNNEI. This CDR3 has 16 residues. CDR3 DNA: TGTGCCAGCACGAGAACTACGGCTGGTCTTCTCGTAAAACTGTTTTTT. Translating it yields CASTRTTAGLLVKLFF.

The chain joins TRBV5-1 to TRBJ1-2, with D unresolved. Trimming cost V 1 base and J 0 bases, with 16 bases left between them. The CDR3 spans 17 residues. From germline, CDR1 is SGHRS and CDR2 YFSETQ. CDR3: CASSLIFTKSPNYGYTF. Here the CDR3 DNA reads TGCGCCAGCAGCTTGATTTTCACAAAATCCCCTAACTATGGCTACACCTTC. The full variable domain, its missing parts supplied by reference TRBV5-1 and TRBJ1-2, is KAGVTQTPRYLIKTRGQQVTLSCSPISGHRSVSWYQQTPGQGLQFLFEYFSETQRNKGNFPGRFSGRQFSNSRSEMNVSTLELGDSALYLCASSLIFTKSPNYGYTFGSGTRLTVV.

V and J are TRBV6-5 and TRBJ1-1; no reliable D call. CDR3 length equals 12 residues. Germline CDR1 is MNHEY and CDR2 is SVGAGI. V was cut by 5 bases and J by 10 bases, with 14 bases left in between. The CDR3 DNA sequence: TGTGCCAGCAGTGCGGGGATAATTGGAGCTTTCTTT. Translating gives CASSAGIIGAFF.

The chain links TRBV19 to TRBJ1-2; D is undetermined. Trimming took 3 bases from V and 2 from J, leaving 16 bases between them. This CDR3 has 16 residues. Germline V CDR1 and CDR2: LNHDA, SQIVND (reference sequence). The CDR3 DNA reads TGTGCCAGTAGTATGCCCGGGAGTGGGCCAAACTATGGCTACACCTTC. Translation gives CASSMPGSGPNYGYTF. Filled out from reference TRBV19 and TRBJ1-2, the complete variable domain reads DGGITQSPKYLFRKEGQNVTLSCEQNLNHDAMYWYRQDPGQGLRLIYYSQIVNDFQKGDIAEGYSVSREKKESFPLTVTSAQKNPTAFYLCASSMPGSGPNYGYTFGSGTRLTVV.

The chain is built from TRBV10-3 and TRBJ2-1; TRBD2 aligns across 10 bases. CDR1 is ENHRY and CDR2 is SYGVKD in the germline V gene. V lost 3 bases and J lost 4; bases outside the gene matches: 6. CDR3 length: 16 amino acids. The chain's CDR3 is CAISDSGGTSYNEQFF. CDR3 DNA sequence: TGTGCCATCAGTGATAGCGGGGGGACAAGTTACAATGAGCAGTTCTTC.

V is TRBV9 and J is TRBJ2-1, with 10 bases lining up with TRBD2. The CDR3 has 16 residues. Losses at the gene ends were 3 bases for V and 2 bases for J; bases not matched to a gene: 5. Germline loops: CDR1 SGDLS, CDR2 YYNGEE. The CDR3 protein is CASSASSGSTYNEQFF. CDR3 coding DNA: TGTGCCAGCAGCGCCTCTAGCGGGAGTACCTACAATGAGCAGTTCTTC.

The chain uses TRBV21-1 and TRBJ2-1; the tabulated D call, TRBD2, remains unverified against the DNA. TRBV21-1 is deemed a pseudogene. The CDR3 length is 15 residues. For the CDR3, the DNA is TGTGCCAGCAGCAAGGGGCGGGAGGGCCTCAATGAGCAGTTCTTC. Translation gives CASSKGREGLNEQFF.

The chain uses TRBV27 and TRBJ1-2; D is perhaps TRBD1 (5 bases). V dropped 3 bases and J dropped 6 bases, with 11 bases sitting between them. The germline CDR1 and CDR2 sequences are MNHEY and SMNVEV (reference sequence). CDR3 length equals 13 residues. DNA for the CDR3: TGTGCCAGCAGTTTTTCGGCAGGGAATGGCTACACCTTC. Translated, it gives CASSFSAGNGYTF.

The chain carries TRBV15 and TRBJ1-3; 8 bases fit TRBD1. Germline CDR1 and CDR2: LNHNV and YYDKDF (reference sequence). The V gene end was trimmed by 4 bases and the J gene end by 2 bases; junction bases not matched to a gene: 7. The CDR3 is 16 residues long. CDR3 nucleotides: TGTGCCACCAGCAAAGGACAGGGATATACTGGAAACACCATATATTTT. This gives the protein CATSKGQGYTGNTIYF. The variable domain in full, with the rest retrieved from reference TRBV15 and TRBJ1-3, is DAMVIQNPRYQVTQFGKPVTLSCSQTLNHNVMYWYQQKSSQAPKLLFHYYDKDFNNEADTPDNFQSRRPNTSFCFLDIRSPGLGDTAMYLCATSKGQGYTGNTIYFGEGSWLTVV.

The chain joins TRBV12-5 to TRBJ1-1, with 9 bases lining up with TRBD1. In germline, CDR1 is LGHNT, CDR2 FRNRAP. V gave up 6 bases and J gave up 5 bases; unmatched junction bases: 7. The CDR3 consists of 14 residues. The CDR3 DNA reads TGTGCTAGTGGCCGGAGAGGGACAGGGACTGAAGCTTTCTTT. Translating it yields CASGRRGTGTEAFF.

The rearrangement joins TRBV29-1 to TRBJ1-1; unclear D gene. Germline loops: CDR1 SQVTM, CDR2 ANQGSEA. The CDR3 covers 11 residues. In DNA form, the CDR3 reads TGCACCAAAACCGAGAAAACTGAAGCTTTCTTT. It yields the protein CTKTEKTEAFF.

The chain couples TRBV6-1 to TRBJ2-1; D uncertain. The CDR3 consists of 13 residues. Trimming took 5 bases from V and 7 from J, leaving 12 bases between them. Germline V lookup: CDR1 MNHNS, CDR2 SASEGT. CDR3 DNA sequence: TGTGCCAGCAGTATTCTCTATAAAAATGAGCAGTTCTTC. Its translation is CASSILYKNEQFF.

The chain joins TRBV5-4 to TRBJ2-2, with D perhaps matching TRBD1 (7 bases). Trimming pared 0 bases from V and 3 bases from J, leaving 12 bases between. The V gene's germline CDR1 is SGHNT and CDR2 YYREEE (reference sequence). The CDR3 runs 16 residues. CDR3 in amino acids: CASSLGRGPDTGELFF. The DNA of the CDR3 is TGTGCCAGCAGCTTGGGGAGGGGGCCGGACACCGGGGAGCTGTTTTTT.

The chain combines TRBV27 with TRBJ2-3, with TRBD1 identical over 7 bases. The germline gives CDR1 MNHEY, CDR2 SMNVEV (reference sequence). The CDR3 runs to 13 residues. The ends lost 4 bases at V and 4 bases at J; junction bases unmatched: 2. The CDR3 DNA reads TGTGCCAGCAGTTGGACAGGCGCAGATACGCAGTATTTT. Residues: CASSWTGADTQYF.

The V gene is TRBV7-9, the J gene TRBJ1-1, with D possibly being TRBD1 (5 bases). Germline loops: CDR1 SEHNR, CDR2 FQNEAQ (reference sequence). Trimming pared 2 bases from V and 1 base from J, leaving 5 bases between. This CDR3 has 13 residues. Here the CDR3 DNA reads TGTGCCAGCAGCTTACAGGGGAACACTGAAGCTTTCTTT. Amino acid sequence: CASSLQGNTEAFF.

The chain employs TRBV4-1 and TRBJ2-5; 7 positions agree with TRBD2. The CDR3 consists of 21 residues. Germline V CDR1 and CDR2: MGHRA, YSYEKL. The V and J ends lost 0 bases and 1 base, in that order; junction bases with no gene match: 20. The CDR3 bases are TGCGCCAGCAGCCAAGATTTCAGGGAATACTATGGGCGGGGGATCCAAGAGACCCAGTACTTC. As protein: CASSQDFREYYGRGIQETQYF.

The chain is built from TRBV7-2 and TRBJ2-3; the match to TRBD2 covers 11 bases. Unmatched junction bases numbered 2, after V lost 4 bases and J lost 5 bases. The CDR3 length is 14 residues. From germline, CDR1 is SGHTA and CDR2 FQGNSA. The CDR3 reads CASSSGLAGDTQYF. The CDR3 nucleotides read TGTGCCAGCAGCTCCGGACTAGCGGGAGATACGCAGTATTTT. Full variable domain (missing parts from reference TRBV7-2 and TRBJ2-3): GAGVSQSPSNKVTEKGKDVELRCDPISGHTALYWYRQSLGQGLEFLIYFQGNSAPDKSGLPSDRFSAERTGGSVSTLTIQRTQQEDSAVYLCASSSGLAGDTQYFGPGTRLTVL.

V and J are TRBV7-3 and TRBJ1-1; D unclear. Germline V lookup: CDR1 SGHTA, CDR2 FQGTGA. This CDR3 is 13 amino acids long. V lost 1 base to trimming and J lost 0 bases, with 3 bases between them. The CDR3 nucleotides read TGTGCCAGCAGCTTAAGCGTGAACACTGAAGCTTTCTTT. Residues: CASSLSVNTEAFF.

This clone showed up just a few times. This chain connects TRBV5-1 to TRBJ2-1; TRBD1 matches 8 bases. Trimming took 0 bases from V and 0 from J; bases not matched to a gene: 2. Germline CDR1 is SGHRS and CDR2 is YFSETQ. The CDR3 runs 16 residues. The CDR3 nucleotides are TGCGCCAGCAGCTTGGGGGGGACAGGCTCCTACAATGAGCAGTTCTTC. The encoded protein is CASSLGGTGSYNEQFF.

The V and J genes are TRBV19 and TRBJ1-2; TRBD1 might be the D (6 bases). Germline CDR1 LNHDA, CDR2 SQIVND (reference sequence). The CDR3 extends over 11 amino acids. The ends were cut back, 8 bases at V and 2 bases at J, with 6 bases in the middle. The CDR3 nucleotides are TGTGCCAGTGGGACAAACTATGGCTACACCTTC. Translating it yields CASGTNYGYTF.

The gene calls are TRBV18 and TRBJ1-4; 7 nucleotides agree with TRBD1. The CDR3 length is 15 residues. The trim removed 2 bases at V and 8 bases at J, leaving 8 bases unmatched. The V gene's germline CDR1 is KGHSH and CDR2 LQKENI. Written as DNA, the CDR3 is TGTGCCAGCTCACCAAGTGCGGGACAGACCGAAAAACTGTTTTTT. Its translation is CASSPSAGQTEKLFF.

The V call is TRBV30, the J call TRBJ1-2; 9 nucleotides align to TRBD1. The CDR3 is 14 amino acids. J lost 4 bases, V lost 7 bases, and 10 bases had no gene match. Germline V gene lookup returns CDR1 GTSNPN and CDR2 SVGIG (reference sequence). Here the CDR3 DNA reads TGTGCCTCTTCTTACAGGGGGCGCAGCTATGGCTACACCTTC. Its translation: CASSYRGRSYGYTF.